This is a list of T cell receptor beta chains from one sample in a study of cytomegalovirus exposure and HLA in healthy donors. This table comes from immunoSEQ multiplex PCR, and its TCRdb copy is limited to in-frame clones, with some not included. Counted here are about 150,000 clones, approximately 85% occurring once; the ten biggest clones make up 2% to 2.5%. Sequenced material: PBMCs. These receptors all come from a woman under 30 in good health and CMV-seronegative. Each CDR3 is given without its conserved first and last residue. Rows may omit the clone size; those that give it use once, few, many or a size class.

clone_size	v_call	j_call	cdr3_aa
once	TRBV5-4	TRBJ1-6	ASSLAGSYNSPLH
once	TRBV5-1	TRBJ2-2	ASSLGSGYTGELF
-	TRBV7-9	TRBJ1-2	ASSYSGYGYT
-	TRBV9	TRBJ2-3	ASSVEPVLAGSTDTQY
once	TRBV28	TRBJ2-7	ASSSWDRNYEQY
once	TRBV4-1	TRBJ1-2	ASSQIGGGDGYT
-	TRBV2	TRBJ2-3	ARGADTQY
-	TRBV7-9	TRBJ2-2	ASSPGTGSGELF
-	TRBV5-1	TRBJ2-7	ASSLGTGKPEQY
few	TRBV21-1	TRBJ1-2	ASSNGTGKKEKNGYT
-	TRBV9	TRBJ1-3	ASSPLDRGNTIY
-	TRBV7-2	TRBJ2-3	ASSPYSTDTQY
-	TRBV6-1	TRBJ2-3	ASGGLAATDTQY
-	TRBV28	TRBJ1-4	ASSLTGGSGEKLF
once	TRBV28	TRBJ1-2	ASSSGTGGNYGYT
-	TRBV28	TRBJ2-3	ASSGQTASTDTQY